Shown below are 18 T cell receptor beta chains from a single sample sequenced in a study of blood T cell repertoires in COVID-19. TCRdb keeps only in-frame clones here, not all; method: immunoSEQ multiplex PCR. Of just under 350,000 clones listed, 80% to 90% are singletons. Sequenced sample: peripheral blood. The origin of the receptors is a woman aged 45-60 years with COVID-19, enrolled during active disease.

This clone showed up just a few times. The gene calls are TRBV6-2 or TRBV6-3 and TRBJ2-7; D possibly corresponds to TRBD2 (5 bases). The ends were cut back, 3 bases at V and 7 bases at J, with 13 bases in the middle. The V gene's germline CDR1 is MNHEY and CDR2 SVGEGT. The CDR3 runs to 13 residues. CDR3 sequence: CASSYLSAEEQYF. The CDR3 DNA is TGTGCCAGCAGTTATTTATCAGCGGAGGAGCAGTACTTC.

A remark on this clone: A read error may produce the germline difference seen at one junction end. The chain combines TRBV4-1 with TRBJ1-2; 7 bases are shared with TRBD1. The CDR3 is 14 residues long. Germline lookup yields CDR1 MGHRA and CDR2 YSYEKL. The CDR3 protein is CASSQAGIWDSVRF. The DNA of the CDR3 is TGCGCCAGCAGCCAAGCCGGAATTTGGGACAGCGTCCGATTC.

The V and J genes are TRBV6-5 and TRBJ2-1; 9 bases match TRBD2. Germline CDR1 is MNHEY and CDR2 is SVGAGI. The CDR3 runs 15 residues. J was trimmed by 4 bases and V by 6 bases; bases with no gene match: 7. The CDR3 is CASRMTSGSYNEQFF. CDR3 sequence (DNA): TGTGCCAGCAGAATGACTAGCGGTTCGTACAATGAGCAGTTCTTC.

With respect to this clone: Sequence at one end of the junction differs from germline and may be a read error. DNA for the CDR3: TGTGCCAGCACCTTAGGAGGGCGGGTTTCACCCCTCCACTTT. The encoded protein is CASTLGGRVSPLHF. The chain carries TRBV7-9 and TRBJ1-6; D not resolved. CDR3 length equals 14 residues. The germline CDR1 and CDR2 sequences are SEHNR and FQNEAQ (reference sequence).

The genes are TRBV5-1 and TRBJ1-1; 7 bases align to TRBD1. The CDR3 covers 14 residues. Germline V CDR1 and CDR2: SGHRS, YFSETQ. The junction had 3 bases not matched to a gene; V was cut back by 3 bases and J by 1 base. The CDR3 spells CASSSTGKNTEAFF. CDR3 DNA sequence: TGCGCCAGCAGCTCGACAGGGAAGAACACTGAAGCTTTCTTT.

The CDR3 reads CASSKTGGDTGELFF. In DNA form, the CDR3 reads TGTGCCAGCAGTAAGACAGGGGGCGACACCGGGGAGCTGTTTTTT. V is TRBV6-2 or TRBV6-3 and J is TRBJ2-2; 10 bases align to TRBD1. Germline V CDR1 and CDR2: MNHEY, SVGEGT. The CDR3 is made up of 15 amino acids. V was pared by 5 bases and J by 3 bases, with 3 bases of the junction left unmatched.

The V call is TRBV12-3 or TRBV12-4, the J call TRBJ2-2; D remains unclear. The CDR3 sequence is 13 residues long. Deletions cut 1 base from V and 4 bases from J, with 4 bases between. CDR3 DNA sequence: TGTGCCAGCAGTTTAGGGGCCACCGGGGAGCTGTTTTTT. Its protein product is CASSLGATGELFF.

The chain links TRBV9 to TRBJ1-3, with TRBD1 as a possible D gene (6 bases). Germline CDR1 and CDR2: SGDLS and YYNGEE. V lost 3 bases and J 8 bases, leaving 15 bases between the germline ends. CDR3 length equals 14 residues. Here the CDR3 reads CASSAGAQTHTIYF. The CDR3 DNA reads TGTGCCAGCAGCGCAGGGGCGCAAACGCACACCATATATTTT. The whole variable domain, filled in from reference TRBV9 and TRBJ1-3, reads DSGVTQTPKHLITATGQRVTLRCSPRSGDLSVYWYQQSLDQGLQFLIQYYNGEERAKGNILERFSAQQFPDLHSELNLSSLELGDSALYFCASSAGAQTHTIYFGEGSWLTVV.

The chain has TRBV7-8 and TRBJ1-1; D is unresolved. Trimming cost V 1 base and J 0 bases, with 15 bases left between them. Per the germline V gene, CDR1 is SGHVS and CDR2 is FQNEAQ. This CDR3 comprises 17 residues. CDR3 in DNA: TGTGCCAGCAGCTTAGTTCTACAGAGCTTCATGAACACTGAAGCTTTCTTT. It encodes CASSLVLQSFMNTEAFF.

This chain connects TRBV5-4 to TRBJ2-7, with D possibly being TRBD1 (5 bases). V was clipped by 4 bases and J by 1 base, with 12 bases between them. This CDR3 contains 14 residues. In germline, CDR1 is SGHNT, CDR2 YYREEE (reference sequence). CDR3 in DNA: TGTGCCAGCAGCCTTTGGGGCAGATCCTACGAGCAGTACTTC. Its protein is CASSLWGRSYEQYF. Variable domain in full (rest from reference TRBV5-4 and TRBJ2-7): ETGVTQSPTHLIKTRGQQVTLRCSSQSGHNTVSWYQQALGQGPQFIFQYYREEENGRGNFPPRFSGLQFPNYSSELNVNALELDDSALYLCASSLWGRSYEQYFGPGTRLTVT.

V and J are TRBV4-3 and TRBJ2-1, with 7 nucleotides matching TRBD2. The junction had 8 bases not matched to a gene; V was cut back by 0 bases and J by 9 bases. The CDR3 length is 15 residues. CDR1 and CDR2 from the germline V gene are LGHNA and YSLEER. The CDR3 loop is CASSQEWGGKGEQFF. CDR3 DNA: TGCGCCAGCAGCCAAGAATGGGGGGGGAAGGGTGAGCAGTTCTTC.

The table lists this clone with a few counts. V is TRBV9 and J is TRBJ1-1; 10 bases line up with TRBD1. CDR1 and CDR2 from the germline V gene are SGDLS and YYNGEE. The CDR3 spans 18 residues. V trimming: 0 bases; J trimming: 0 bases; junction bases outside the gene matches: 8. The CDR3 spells CASSVVGDRGLMNTEAFF. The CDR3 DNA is TGTGCCAGCAGCGTAGTTGGGGACAGGGGCCTTATGAACACTGAAGCTTTCTTT.

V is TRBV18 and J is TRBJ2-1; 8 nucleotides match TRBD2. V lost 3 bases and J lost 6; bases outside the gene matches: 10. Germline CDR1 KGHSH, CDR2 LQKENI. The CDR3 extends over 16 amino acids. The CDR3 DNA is TGTGCCAGCTCACCCGGGACTAGTACACGTACCAATGAGCAGTTCTTC. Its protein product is CASSPGTSTRTNEQFF.

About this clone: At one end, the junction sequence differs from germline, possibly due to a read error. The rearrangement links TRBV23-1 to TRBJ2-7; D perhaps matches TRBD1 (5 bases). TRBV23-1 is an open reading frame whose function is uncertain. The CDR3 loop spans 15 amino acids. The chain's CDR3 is CASSQPPRWGRSVDF. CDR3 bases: TGCGCCAGCAGCCAGCCCCCGCGGTGGGGCCGGTCAGTAGACTTC.

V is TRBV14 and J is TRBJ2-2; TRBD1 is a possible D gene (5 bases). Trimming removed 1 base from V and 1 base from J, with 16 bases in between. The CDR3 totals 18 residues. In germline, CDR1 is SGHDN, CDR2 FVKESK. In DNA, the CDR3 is TGTGCCAGCAGCCAAGCCCCTTTATCCAGGGTGAACACCGGGGAGCTGTTTTTT. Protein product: CASSQAPLSRVNTGELFF. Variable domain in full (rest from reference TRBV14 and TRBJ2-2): EAGVTQFPSHSVIEKGQTVTLRCDPISGHDNLYWYRRVMGKEIKFLLHFVKESKQDESGMPNNRFLAERTGGTYSTLKVQPAELEDSGVYFCASSQAPLSRVNTGELFFGEGSRLTVL.

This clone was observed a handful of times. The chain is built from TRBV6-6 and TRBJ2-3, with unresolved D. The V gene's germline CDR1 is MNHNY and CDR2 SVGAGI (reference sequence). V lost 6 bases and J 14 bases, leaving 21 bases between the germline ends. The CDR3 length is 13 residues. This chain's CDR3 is CASRQPSTRLPYF. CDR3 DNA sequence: TGTGCCAGCAGGCAACCTTCGACTCGCCTCCCGTATTTT.

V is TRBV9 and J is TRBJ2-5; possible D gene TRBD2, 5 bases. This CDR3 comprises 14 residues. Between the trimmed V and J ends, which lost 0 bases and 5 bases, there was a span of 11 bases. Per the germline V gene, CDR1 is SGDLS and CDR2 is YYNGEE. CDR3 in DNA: TGTGCCAGCAGCGTAGCTGGACGAGGGGAGACCCAGTACTTC. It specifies CASSVAGRGETQYF.

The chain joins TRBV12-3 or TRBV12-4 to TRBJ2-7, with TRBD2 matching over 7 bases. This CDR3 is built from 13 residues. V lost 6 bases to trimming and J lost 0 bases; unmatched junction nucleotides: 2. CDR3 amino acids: CASSLAASYEQYF. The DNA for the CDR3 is TGTGCCAGCAGCCTAGCGGCCTCCTACGAGCAGTACTTC.